Below are 17 T cell receptor beta chains sequenced from a single sample in a study of T cell repertoires in cytomegalovirus infection. Their target antigens are unknown. From the reads, TCRdb called clonotypes with MiXCR, one entry per CDR3 protein. The table includes about 500,000 distinct CDR3 sequences, roughly 34% detected once. This sample comprised cultured PBMCs, obtained from culture after CMV antigen stimulation. The source is a human donor in good health (CMV status not recorded). Some clones in this sample may be carry-over from other donors' samples.

This clonotype was counted many times. The chain combines TRBV4-3 with TRBJ1-2; tentatively, D is TRBD1 (5 bases). Per germline, CDR1 LGHNA and CDR2 YSLEER. The CDR3 runs 16 residues. V lost 2 bases and J lost 6, with 19 bases in between. CDR3 in amino acids: CASSQRPGRLSDGYTF. The CDR3 DNA sequence: TGCGCCAGCAGCCAAAGGCCAGGGCGATTGTCTGATGGCTACACCTTC.

This clonotype was observed a few times. This sequence joins TRBV20-1 and TRBJ1-5, with D possibly being TRBD1 (5 bases). The CDR3 covers 14 residues. The V end lost 2 bases, the J end lost 7 bases, and 15 bases lay between the germline ends. Germline V lookup: CDR1 DFQATT, CDR2 SNEGSKA (reference sequence). CDR3 coding DNA: TGCAGTGCTAGAAAGGGTTTCGGGGGACAGCCCCAGCATTTT. This sequence encodes CSARKGFGGQPQHF.

The V gene is TRBV6-2 or TRBV6-3, the J gene TRBJ2-7; the match to TRBD2 covers 8 bases. The germline V gene encodes CDR1 MNHEY and CDR2 SVGEGT. J was trimmed by 4 bases and V by 8 bases; bases with no gene match: 13. The CDR3 is 15 amino acids. The CDR3, as DNA: TGTGCCAGCGAAGCCACACCGGGACTAGGGTACGAGCAGTACTTC. Amino acids: CASEATPGLGYEQYF.

The chain links TRBV27 to TRBJ2-7, with 12 positions matching TRBD2. V was pared by 8 bases and J by 3 bases, with 11 bases of the junction left unmatched. Germline values: CDR1 MNHEY, CDR2 SMNVEV (reference sequence). This CDR3 is built from 16 residues. In DNA, the CDR3 is TGTGCCAGCTTTTCCTGGACTAGCGGGATTGGCTACGAGCAGTACTTC. Translation gives CASFSWTSGIGYEQYF.

This clonotype has only a few counts. The J gene is TRBJ1-4, the V gene TRBV25-1, with 8 bases aligning to TRBD1. The CDR3 sequence is 20 residues long. Germline CDR1 MGHDK, CDR2 SYGVNS. V lost 2 bases and J lost 3; bases outside the gene matches: 17. Written as DNA, the CDR3 is TGTGCCAGCAGTGAAGGGGTGACCGCCGGGACAGGCATTCCTAATGAAAAACTGTTTTTT. As protein: CASSEGVTAGTGIPNEKLFF.

This clonotype was counted ten times or more. CDR3 bases: TGTGCCAGCAGCTCGAGCCTTGGGGGAGGGCCATACGAGCAGTACTTC. This translates into CASSSSLGGGPYEQYF. This chain connects TRBV7-2 to TRBJ2-7, with 7 bases lining up with TRBD2. The CDR3 runs to 16 residues. V lost 4 bases to trimming and J lost 4 bases; unmatched junction nucleotides: 13. CDR1 and CDR2 from the germline V gene are SGHTA and FQGNSA.

V and J are TRBV4-3 and TRBJ2-7; 8 positions match TRBD1. V lost 1 base, J lost 4 bases, and 6 bases stayed unmatched. The CDR3 extends over 15 amino acids. Germline loops: CDR1 LGHNA, CDR2 YSLEER. CDR3 residues: CASSQATGGRYEQYF. The CDR3 region has the DNA TGCGCCAGCAGCCAAGCAACAGGGGGGAGGTACGAGCAGTACTTC.

The gene calls are TRBV7-2 and TRBJ2-1; D call uncertain. V lost 3 bases and J lost 0, with 9 bases in between. The CDR3 length is 15 residues. Germline CDR1 and CDR2: SGHTA and FQGNSA. In DNA form, the CDR3 reads TGTGCCAGCAGCTTCTCCTGGAGCTCCTACAATGAGCAGTTCTTC. Amino acids: CASSFSWSSYNEQFF.

This clonotype was picked up a small number of times. This chain joins TRBV12-3 or TRBV12-4 and TRBJ2-1; D is perhaps TRBD1 or TRBD2 (7 bases each). This CDR3 spans 19 amino acids. The germline V and J ends were trimmed by 5 bases and 2 bases, with 25 bases remaining between them. CDR3 protein: CASSPRRGGLLMTYNEQFF. CDR3 sequence (DNA): TGTGCCAGCAGTCCGCGCAGGGGGGGTCTACTAATGACCTACAATGAGCAGTTCTTC.

This chain connects TRBV6-6 to TRBJ1-1; D possibly corresponds to TRBD1 (6 bases). V was clipped by 5 bases and J by 6 bases, with 16 bases between them. Germline CDR1 is MNHNY and CDR2 is SVGAGI (reference sequence). CDR3 length equals 14 residues. CDR3 loop: CASSGQGLFAEAFF. In DNA form, the CDR3 reads TGTGCCAGCAGTGGCCAGGGGTTATTCGCTGAAGCTTTCTTT.

The chain uses TRBV19 and TRBJ2-3, with a possible D match to TRBD1 (6 bases). CDR1 and CDR2 (germline): LNHDA, SQIVND (reference sequence). Trimming removed 5 bases at V and 0 bases at J, with 21 bases between. CDR3 size: 18 residues. CDR3 in amino acids: CASSDPGTLGPSTDTQYF. The CDR3 DNA is TGTGCCAGTAGTGACCCCGGGACACTAGGTCCTAGCACAGATACGCAGTATTTT.

The chain has TRBV10-3 and TRBJ2-2; 7 nucleotides align to TRBD2. CDR3 length: 13 amino acids. The germline gives CDR1 ENHRY, CDR2 SYGVKD. Trimming took 4 bases from V and 6 from J; bases not matched to a gene: 2. The CDR3 coding sequence is TGTGCCATCAGTGGTACTAGCGCCGGGGAGCTGTTTTTT. It encodes CAISGTSAGELFF.

V and J are TRBV19 and TRBJ2-3, with 9 bases lining up with TRBD2. Trimming at V came to 3 bases and at J to 3 bases, leaving 7 bases not matched to a gene. Germline CDR1 and CDR2: LNHDA and SQIVND (reference sequence). The CDR3 loop spans 16 amino acids. Written as DNA, the CDR3 is TGTGCCAGTAGTATCGATCCCGCGGGAGGGACAGATACGCAGTATTTT. Encoded protein: CASSIDPAGGTDTQYF.

Only a few counts were recorded for this clonotype. The chain recombines TRBV9 with TRBJ1-2, with D possibly being TRBD1 (6 bases). The CDR3 has 15 amino acids. Per the germline V gene, CDR1 is SGDLS and CDR2 is YYNGEE. Trimming cost V 3 bases and J 8 bases, with 20 bases left between them. The CDR3 DNA follows: TGTGCCAGCAGCGGACGAAAGACAGGTCGGCGGGGCTACACCTTC. This codes for CASSGRKTGRRGYTF.

This clonotype was recorded a few times. The chain joins TRBV15 to TRBJ2-1; D gene ambiguous. Deletions cut 1 base from V and 9 bases from J, with 10 bases between. The CDR3 extends over 13 amino acids. CDR1 is LNHNV and CDR2 is YYDKDF in the germline V gene (reference sequence). The CDR3 DNA follows: TGTGCCACCAGCAGAGGTTCAATTCGTGAGCAGTTCTTC. Protein: CATSRGSIREQFF.

The rearrangement uses TRBV7-8 and TRBJ2-3; D ambiguous. The CDR3 loop spans 14 amino acids. The ends were cut back, 0 bases at V and 0 bases at J, with 4 bases in the middle. From germline, CDR1 is SGHVS and CDR2 FQNEAQ. CDR3 sequence reads: CASSLAESTDTQYF. The CDR3 nucleotides read TGTGCCAGCAGCTTAGCAGAAAGCACAGATACGCAGTATTTT.

The chain couples TRBV24-1 to TRBJ2-7; 10 bases align to TRBD2. V lost 4 bases to trimming and J lost 5 bases; unmatched junction nucleotides: 4. CDR1 is KGHDR, CDR2 SFDVKD, per germline. The CDR3 totals 14 residues. CDR3 bases: TGTGCCACCAGTGACGCTAGCGGGAGCGACGAGCAGTACTTC. Protein sequence: CATSDASGSDEQYF.